Below, 20 T cell receptor beta chains from the same sample are listed, as sequenced in a study of early T cells in non-severe SARS-CoV-2 infection. In TCRdb, the 5' RACE reads were re-called with MiXCR into one record per CDR3 protein. Of about 55,000 distinct CDR3 sequences listed, under 15% are singletons. The specimen sequenced was whole blood. The receptors originated from an adult who was a healthcare worker with PCR-confirmed SARS-CoV-2 infection or an uninfected control (not recorded which).

This clonotype was recorded many times. V and J are TRBV20-1 and TRBJ1-4; D perhaps matches TRBD1 (5 bases). Per the germline V gene, CDR1 is DFQATT and CDR2 is SNEGSKA (reference sequence). The CDR3 covers 14 residues. Trimming pared 3 bases from V and 1 base from J, leaving 9 bases between. Written as DNA, the CDR3 is TGCAGTGCTAGTGTCGGGGGAACTAATGAAAAACTGTTTTTT. Its protein is CSASVGGTNEKLFF.

This clonotype was observed at least ten times. V is TRBV4-2 and J is TRBJ2-1, with 11 positions matching TRBD2. V was clipped by 1 base and J by 10 bases; unmatched bases: 6. There are 15 residues in the CDR3. From germline, CDR1 is LGHNA and CDR2 YNFKEQ. The CDR3 nucleotides are TGTGCCAGCAGCCAAGCCAGAGGACTAGCGGGCGAGCAGTTCTTC. This translates into CASSQARGLAGEQFF.

This clonotype was counted a few times. The gene calls are TRBV11-2 and TRBJ2-2; D perhaps matches TRBD2 (6 bases). The CDR3 runs to 16 residues. Germline V gene lookup returns CDR1 SGHAT and CDR2 FQNNGV. V was shortened by 5 bases and J by 4 bases, with 17 bases between the two germline ends. The CDR3 loop reads CASSPAWGESTGELFF. The DNA of the CDR3 is TGTGCCAGCAGCCCAGCGTGGGGGGAGAGCACCGGGGAGCTGTTTTTT.

This clonotype was seen repeatedly, ten times or more. The J gene is TRBJ2-1, the V gene TRBV28; weak D call: TRBD1 (5 bases). The germline V and J ends were trimmed by 6 bases and 2 bases, with 11 bases remaining between them. The length of the CDR3 is 14 residues. Germline V lookup: CDR1 MDHEN, CDR2 SYDVKM. DNA for the CDR3: TGTGCCAGCAGACAGCAGGGCCCCTACAATGAGCAGTTCTTC. Its translation is CASRQQGPYNEQFF. Together with reference TRBV28 and TRBJ2-1, the CDR3 gives the full variable domain: DVKVTQSSRYLVKRTGEKVFLECVQDMDHENMFWYRQDPGLGLRLIYFSYDVKMKEKGDIPEGYSVSREKKERFSLILESASTNQTSMYLCASRQQGPYNEQFFGPGTRLTVL.

The chain uses TRBV5-1 and TRBJ2-5; the D is unclear. Germline V lookup: CDR1 SGHRS, CDR2 YFSETQ. This CDR3 is built from 12 residues. V was shortened by 4 bases and J by 4 bases, with 8 bases between the two germline ends. The CDR3 is CASSQPRETQYF. In DNA form, the CDR3 reads TGCGCCAGCAGCCAGCCGCGAGAGACCCAGTACTTC.

This clonotype was seen at least ten times. V and J are TRBV18 and TRBJ2-7; TRBD2 agrees at 14 bases. With 4 bases clipped from V and 0 bases from J, the junction kept 5 bases outside the gene matches. CDR3 length: 17 residues. Germline V gene data show CDR1 as KGHSH and CDR2 as LQKENI. Written as DNA, the CDR3 is TGTGCCAGCTCACTCGGGACTAGCGGGAGTTTCTCCTACGAGCAGTACTTC. Protein: CASSLGTSGSFSYEQYF.

The V gene is TRBV28, the J gene TRBJ2-7; 9 bases agree with TRBD2. The junction had 9 bases not matched to a gene; V was cut back by 2 bases and J by 4 bases. CDR1 is MDHEN, CDR2 SYDVKM, per germline. The CDR3 spans 16 residues. The CDR3 DNA follows: TGTGCCAGCAGTTTAGGGGGGGCTAGCGGGGTTTACGAGCAGTACTTC. This translates into CASSLGGASGVYEQYF.

This clonotype appeared a few times. CDR3 nucleotides: TGTGCCAGCAGCCCGGGACAGGGATACAATGAGCAGTTCTTC. It codes for CASSPGQGYNEQFF. This rearrangement joins TRBV11-3 to TRBJ2-1; 9 bases are a match to TRBD1. J was trimmed by 4 bases and V by 5 bases; bases with no gene match: 3. The germline CDR1 and CDR2 sequences are SGHNT and YENEEA. This CDR3 spans 14 amino acids.

The CDR3 here is CASSEELQSTDTQYF. The CDR3 DNA sequence: TGTGCCAGCAGTGAAGAATTGCAGAGCACAGATACGCAGTATTTT. The rearrangement joins TRBV2 to TRBJ2-3; no definite D call. This CDR3 contains 15 residues. Germline lookup yields CDR1 SNHLY and CDR2 FYNNEI. The V and J ends lost 1 base and 0 bases respectively, with 8 bases between them.

This chain connects TRBV29-1 to TRBJ2-2; the match to TRBD2 covers 8 bases. The V segment lost 7 bases and the J segment 1 base; nucleotides outside the gene matches: 5. This CDR3 is 14 amino acids long. The V gene's germline CDR1 is SQVTM and CDR2 ANQGSEA. CDR3 bases: TGCAGCGCCCGGGAGGGGGTGAACACCGGGGAGCTGTTTTTT. Translated, it gives CSAREGVNTGELFF.

The sample holds a few counts of this clonotype. The rearrangement uses TRBV7-2 and TRBJ2-1; D is unresolved. CDR1 and CDR2 from the germline V gene are SGHTA and FQGNSA. Trimming took 3 bases from V and 3 from J, leaving 18 bases between them. The CDR3 consists of 17 residues. The CDR3 sequence is CASSFGSNPYVYNEQFF. DNA of the CDR3: TGTGCCAGCAGCTTCGGTTCTAATCCCTATGTCTACAATGAGCAGTTCTTC.

The CDR3 loop is CASSLNAKANTQYF. The CDR3 nucleotides are TGTGCCAGCAGCTTAAATGCTAAAGCAAATACGCAGTATTTT. The chain has TRBV7-2 and TRBJ2-3; no definite D call. CDR1 and CDR2 (germline): SGHTA, FQGNSA. The CDR3 consists of 14 residues. The ends were cut back, 2 bases at V and 7 bases at J, with 13 bases in the middle.

The genes are TRBV28 and TRBJ2-1, with D perhaps matching TRBD2 (7 bases). The CDR3 is 16 amino acids. The V end lost 6 bases, the J end lost 4 bases, and 19 bases lay between the germline ends. The germline gives CDR1 MDHEN, CDR2 SYDVKM. CDR3 loop: CASSSGGAGNYNEQFF. The CDR3 DNA follows: TGTGCCAGCAGCTCTGGGGGGGCGGGAAATTACAATGAGCAGTTCTTC. Variable domain in full (rest from reference TRBV28 and TRBJ2-1): DVKVTQSSRYLVKRTGEKVFLECVQDMDHENMFWYRQDPGLGLRLIYFSYDVKMKEKGDIPEGYSVSREKKERFSLILESASTNQTSMYLCASSSGGAGNYNEQFFGPGTRLTVL.

This clonotype has more than one count but fewer than ten. The V call is TRBV5-8, the J call TRBJ2-1; TRBD1 aligns across 8 bases. The CDR3 is 15 amino acids. Germline loops: CDR1 SGHTS, CDR2 YDEGEE. The V segment lost 4 bases and the J segment 4 bases; nucleotides outside the gene matches: 7. CDR3 loop: CASSPGQGLYNEQFF. Here the CDR3 DNA reads TGTGCCAGCAGCCCAGGACAGGGCCTTTACAATGAGCAGTTCTTC.

This clonotype showed up many times. The chain carries TRBV6-4 and TRBJ2-1, with D unresolved. This CDR3 comprises 15 residues. V was shortened by 3 bases and J by 0 bases, with 9 bases between the two germline ends. Germline assignment: CDR1 MRHNA and CDR2 SNTAGT. The CDR3 protein is CASSETLSSYNEQFF. The CDR3 region has the DNA TGTGCCAGCAGTGAGACCCTGAGCTCCTACAATGAGCAGTTCTTC.

This clonotype was observed a handful of times. This chain connects TRBV27 to TRBJ2-5, with 9 nucleotides matching TRBD2. Germline values: CDR1 MNHEY, CDR2 SMNVEV (reference sequence). The V gene end was trimmed by 6 bases and the J gene end by 5 bases; junction bases not matched to a gene: 7. The CDR3 runs to 14 residues. CDR3: CASSLAGRRETQYF. The CDR3 coding sequence is TGTGCCAGCAGCCTAGCGGGGCGCCGGGAGACCCAGTACTTC.

The chain recombines TRBV28 with TRBJ2-1, with 10 bases matching TRBD2. CDR3 length: 16 amino acids. Germline-derived CDR1 and CDR2 are MDHEN and SYDVKM. V trimming: 6 bases; J trimming: 0 bases; junction bases outside the gene matches: 5. The CDR3 protein is CASSGASGGSYNEQFF. The CDR3, as DNA: TGTGCCAGCAGCGGCGCTAGCGGGGGCTCCTACAATGAGCAGTTCTTC.

The chain combines TRBV28 with TRBJ2-4; D unclear. CDR3 length equals 13 residues. CDR1 and CDR2 from the germline V gene are MDHEN and SYDVKM. V was shortened by 5 bases and J by 4 bases, with 9 bases between the two germline ends. For the CDR3, the DNA is TGTGCCAGCAGTCTGGATTTAAAAAACATTCAGTACTTC. Protein sequence: CASSLDLKNIQYF.

The chain recombines TRBV28 with TRBJ1-2; TRBD1 might be the D (5 bases). V lost 8 bases to trimming and J lost 2 bases, with 9 bases between them. The CDR3 runs to 12 residues. Germline V gene sequence: CDR1 MDHEN, CDR2 SYDVKM. The CDR3 region is CASGWGNYGYTF. DNA for the CDR3: TGTGCCAGCGGTTGGGGGAACTATGGCTACACCTTC.

This clonotype showed up many times. The chain recombines TRBV6-6 with TRBJ1-2, with D hard to call. The CDR3 totals 13 residues. Trimming removed 7 bases at V and 0 bases at J, with 9 bases between. Germline V gene lookup returns CDR1 MNHNY and CDR2 SVGAGI (reference sequence). CDR3 residues: CASTPGANYGYTF. The CDR3 nucleotides are TGTGCCAGCACCCCGGGAGCTAACTATGGCTACACCTTC.